This T cell receptor beta chain was identified in a study of T cell repertoires in cytomegalovirus infection (dated by TCRdb to the late 2010s). Study-level background: Donor HLA type was relevant to the analysis, because carriage of CMV infection together with the matching HLA type was indicated by public TCR beta signatures.

The germline V gene encodes CDR1 MNHEY and CDR2 SVGEGT. Taken from cysteine to phenylalanine, the CDR3 has 15 residues. The read is trimmed to its CDR3 DNA, 45 bases read in frame from base 1. Relative to germline, V is 7 bases shorter and J is 8 bases shorter, with 18 bases between their ends. The instrument given in TCRdb is Illumina HiSeq 1500. TCRdb reran the public reads through fastp at Q25 and MiXCR, keeping productive beta chains. Every CDR3 protein is listed once, alongside the most common genes and DNA of its rows. Recorded for this sample are about 450,000 distinct CDR3 sequences; under 40% of them occurred a single time. The ten largest clones add up to around 13% of the sample. As regards this clonotype: Its specific antigen is unknown. No base quality values were provided; no much bigger clone lies one nucleotide off.

What the study reported, not specific to this receptor: The ex vivo response was dominated by HLA-C-restricted CMV-specific TCR beta clonotypes, and the single most frequent clonotype in two of eight donors was supplied by these HLA-C-restricted clonotypes. In both this cohort and an independent approximately 350-donor cohort, the cumulative frequency of public TCR beta family members distinguished carriers of CMV infection plus the relevant HLA type.

The TCR comes from a human donor in good health (CMV status not recorded). Some clones in this sample may be carry-over from other donors' samples. Recombination joined TRBV6-2 or TRBV6-3 with TRBJ1-6, and TRBD1 may be the D gene, going by 6 matching bases. Sequenced: PBMCs. The sequence in DNA is TGTGCCAGCACCCGAGGGGGGACGGTGCATTCACCCCTCCACTTT. This is translated as CASTRGGTVHSPLHF.